This TCR beta chain was identified during a study of T cell changes during pregnancy in multiple sclerosis. Germline CDR1 is MNHEY and CDR2 is SMNVEV (reference sequence). CDR3 length: 13 amino acids. Trimming removed 9 bases from V and 3 bases from J, with 15 bases in between. The table came from immunoSEQ multiplex PCR; TCRdb's copy has only in-frame clones and leaves some out. This sample yields 89,000 or so clones, of which about 90% are seen a single time; 3.5% to 4% belongs to the top ten. Source: PBMCs, taken in the first trimester of pregnancy. The source of this sequence is a female donor in good health, serving as a control in a pregnancy study. Some clones in this sample may be carry-over from other donors' samples. The chain recombines TRBV27 with TRBJ2-7, with a weak D call TRBD1 (6 bases). The CDR3 nucleotides are TGTGCCAGTCAGGGGTTGAGAAACTACGAGCAGTACTTC. It is translated as CASQGLRNYEQYF.